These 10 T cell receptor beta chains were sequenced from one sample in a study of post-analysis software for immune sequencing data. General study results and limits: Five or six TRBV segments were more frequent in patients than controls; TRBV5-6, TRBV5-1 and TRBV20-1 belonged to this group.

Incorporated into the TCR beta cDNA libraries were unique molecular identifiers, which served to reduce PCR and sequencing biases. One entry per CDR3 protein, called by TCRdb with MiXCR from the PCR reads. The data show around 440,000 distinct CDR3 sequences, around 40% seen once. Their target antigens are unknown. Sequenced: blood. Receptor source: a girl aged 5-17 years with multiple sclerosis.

The CDR3 sequence is CSAPERESSYEQYF. CDR3 nucleotides: TGCAGTGCTCCAGAGCGGGAAAGCTCCTACGAGCAGTACTTC. V gene TRBV20-1 combines with J gene TRBJ2-7, with TRBD2 identical over 7 bases. This CDR3 is 14 amino acids long. V trimming: 5 bases; J trimming: 0 bases; junction bases outside the gene matches: 7. Looked up from germline, CDR1 is DFQATT and CDR2 is SNEGSKA (reference sequence).

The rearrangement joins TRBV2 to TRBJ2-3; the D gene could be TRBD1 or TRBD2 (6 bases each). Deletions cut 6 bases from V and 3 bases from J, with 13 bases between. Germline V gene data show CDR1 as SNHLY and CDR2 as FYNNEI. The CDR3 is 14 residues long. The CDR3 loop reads CASRGGLTTDTQYF. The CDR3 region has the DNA TGTGCCAGCAGAGGGGGGCTTACTACAGATACGCAGTATTTT.

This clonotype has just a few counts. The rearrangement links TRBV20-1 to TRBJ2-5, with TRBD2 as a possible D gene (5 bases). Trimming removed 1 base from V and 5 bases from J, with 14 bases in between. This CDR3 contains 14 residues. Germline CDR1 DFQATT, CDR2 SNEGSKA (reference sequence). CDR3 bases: TGCAGTGCTAGAGGGACTGCCCCCCAGGAGACCCAGTACTTC. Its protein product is CSARGTAPQETQYF.

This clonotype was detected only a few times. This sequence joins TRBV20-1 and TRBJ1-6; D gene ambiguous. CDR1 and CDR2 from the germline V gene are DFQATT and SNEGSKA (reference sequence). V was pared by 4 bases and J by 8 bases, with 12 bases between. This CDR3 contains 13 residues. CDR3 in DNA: TGCAGTGCTATCAAGCGCTGGGATTCACCCCTCCACTTT. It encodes CSAIKRWDSPLHF.

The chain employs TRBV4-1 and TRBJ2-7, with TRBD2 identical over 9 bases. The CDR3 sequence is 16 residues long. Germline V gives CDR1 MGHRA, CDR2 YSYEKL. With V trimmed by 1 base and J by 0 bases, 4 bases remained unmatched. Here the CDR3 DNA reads TGCGCCAGCAGCCAAGGGCTAGCGGGGAGCTCCTACGAGCAGTACTTC. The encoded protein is CASSQGLAGSSYEQYF.

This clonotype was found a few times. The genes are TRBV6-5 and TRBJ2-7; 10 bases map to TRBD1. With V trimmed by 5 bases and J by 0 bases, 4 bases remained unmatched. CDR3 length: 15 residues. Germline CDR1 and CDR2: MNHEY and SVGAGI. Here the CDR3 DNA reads TGTGCCAGCAGTCGGGACAGGGGCCGCTCCTACGAGCAGTACTTC. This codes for CASSRDRGRSYEQYF.

DNA of the CDR3: TGCGCCAGCAGCCTCCAAGCGGGAGGGATGAGCCGCACAGATACGCAGTATTTT. It yields the protein CASSLQAGGMSRTDTQYF. The chain is built from TRBV4-3 and TRBJ2-3, with TRBD2 matching 10 bases. This CDR3 has 18 amino acids. Trimming at V came to 4 bases and at J to 1 base, leaving 11 bases not matched to a gene. Germline CDR1 reads LGHNA; CDR2 reads YSLEER.

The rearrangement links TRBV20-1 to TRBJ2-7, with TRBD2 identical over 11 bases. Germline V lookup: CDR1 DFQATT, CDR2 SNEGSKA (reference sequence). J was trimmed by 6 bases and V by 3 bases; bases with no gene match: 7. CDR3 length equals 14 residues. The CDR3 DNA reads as TGCAGTGCTAGTGGAGGGACTAGCGGAGGCGAGCAGTACTTC. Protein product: CSASGGTSGGEQYF.

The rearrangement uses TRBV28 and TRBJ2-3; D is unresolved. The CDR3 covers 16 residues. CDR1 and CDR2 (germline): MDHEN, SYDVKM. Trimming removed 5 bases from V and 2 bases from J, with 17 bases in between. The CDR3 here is CASSPRGRDDTDTQYF. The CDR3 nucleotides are TGTGCCAGCAGTCCTCGTGGCCGAGACGACACAGATACGCAGTATTTT.

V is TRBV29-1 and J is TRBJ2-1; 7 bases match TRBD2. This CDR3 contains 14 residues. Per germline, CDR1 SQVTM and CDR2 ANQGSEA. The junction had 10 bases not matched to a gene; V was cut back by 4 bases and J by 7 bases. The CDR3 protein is CSVVGRLAENEQFF. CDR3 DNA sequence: TGCAGCGTTGTAGGGAGACTAGCCGAGAATGAGCAGTTCTTC.